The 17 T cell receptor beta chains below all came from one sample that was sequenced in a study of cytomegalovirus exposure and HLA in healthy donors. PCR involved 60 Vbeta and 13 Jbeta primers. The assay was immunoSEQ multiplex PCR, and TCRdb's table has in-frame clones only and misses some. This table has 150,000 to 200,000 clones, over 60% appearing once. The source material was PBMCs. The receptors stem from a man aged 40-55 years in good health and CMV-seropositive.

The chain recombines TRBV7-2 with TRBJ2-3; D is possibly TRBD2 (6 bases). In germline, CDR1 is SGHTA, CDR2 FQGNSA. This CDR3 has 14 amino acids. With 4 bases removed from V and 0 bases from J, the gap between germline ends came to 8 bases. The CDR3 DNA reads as TGTGCCAGCAGCTGGGGGAGGAGCACAGATACGCAGTATTTT. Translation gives CASSWGRSTDTQYF.

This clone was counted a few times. CDR3 region: CSAQGANEKLFF. For the CDR3, the DNA is TGCAGCGCGCAGGGTGCTAATGAAAAACTGTTTTTT. V is TRBV29-1 and J is TRBJ1-4, with D tentatively TRBD1 (5 bases). Germline-derived CDR1 and CDR2 are SQVTM and ANQGSEA. This CDR3 contains 12 residues. Trimming shortened V by 7 bases and J by 3 bases, and 9 bases separated the two germline ends.

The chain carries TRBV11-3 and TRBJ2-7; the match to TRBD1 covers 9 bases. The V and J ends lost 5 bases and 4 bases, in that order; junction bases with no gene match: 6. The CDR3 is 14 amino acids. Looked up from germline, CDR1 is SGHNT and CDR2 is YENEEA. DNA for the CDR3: TGTGCCAGCAGCCGCGGGACAGGGCGTTACGAGCAGTACTTC. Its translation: CASSRGTGRYEQYF. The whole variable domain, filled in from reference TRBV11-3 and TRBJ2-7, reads EAGVVQSPRYKIIEKKQPVAFWCNPISGHNTLYWYLQNLGQGPELLIRYENEEAVDDSQLPKDRFSAERLKGVDSTLKIQPAELGDSAVYLCASSRGTGRYEQYFGPGTRLTVT.

The CDR3 reads CASSYPGLAGYNEQFF. As DNA, the CDR3 is TGCGCCAGCAGCTACCCGGGACTAGCGGGCTACAATGAGCAGTTCTTC. This chain connects TRBV5-1 to TRBJ2-1; 12 positions match TRBD2. The J segment lost 3 bases and the V segment lost 3 bases, leaving 4 bases of the junction unmatched. Germline CDR1 is SGHRS and CDR2 is YFSETQ. The CDR3 is 16 residues long.

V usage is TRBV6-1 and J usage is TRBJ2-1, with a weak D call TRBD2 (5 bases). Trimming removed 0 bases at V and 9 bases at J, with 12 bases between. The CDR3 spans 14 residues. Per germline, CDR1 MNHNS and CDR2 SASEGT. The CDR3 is CASSEAGVRSEQFF. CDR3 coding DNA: TGTGCCAGCAGTGAAGCGGGAGTAAGGAGTGAGCAGTTCTTC.

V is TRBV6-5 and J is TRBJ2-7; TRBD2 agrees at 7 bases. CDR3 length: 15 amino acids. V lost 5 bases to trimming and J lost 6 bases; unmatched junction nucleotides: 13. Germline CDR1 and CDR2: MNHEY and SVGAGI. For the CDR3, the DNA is TGTGCCAGCAGTCGTCTGACTAGCATTAGGTCCGAGCAGTACTTC. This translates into CASSRLTSIRSEQYF.

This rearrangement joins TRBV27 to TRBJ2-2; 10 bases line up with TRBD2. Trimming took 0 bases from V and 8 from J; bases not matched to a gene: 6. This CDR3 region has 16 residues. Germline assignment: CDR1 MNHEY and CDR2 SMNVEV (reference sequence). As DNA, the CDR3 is TGTGCCAGCAGTTTATCCTCTTCTAGCGGGAGTGGGGAGCTGTTTTTT. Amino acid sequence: CASSLSSSSGSGELFF.

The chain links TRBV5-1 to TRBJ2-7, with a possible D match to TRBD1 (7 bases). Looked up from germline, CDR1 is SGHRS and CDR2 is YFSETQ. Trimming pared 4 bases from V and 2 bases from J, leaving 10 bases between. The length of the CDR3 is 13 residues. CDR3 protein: CASSQGGPYEQYF. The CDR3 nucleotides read TGCGCCAGCAGCCAGGGGGGTCCCTACGAGCAGTACTTC.

The CDR3 nucleotides are TGTGCCAGCAGCCCGGGACAGGTCTGGTCTAATGAAAAACTGTTTTTT. This translates into CASSPGQVWSNEKLFF. The rearrangement links TRBV7-9 to TRBJ1-4; TRBD1 matches at 8 bases. The CDR3 is 16 amino acids. Germline V gene sequence: CDR1 SEHNR, CDR2 FQNEAQ (reference sequence). Trimming at V came to 5 bases and at J to 3 bases, leaving 8 bases not matched to a gene.

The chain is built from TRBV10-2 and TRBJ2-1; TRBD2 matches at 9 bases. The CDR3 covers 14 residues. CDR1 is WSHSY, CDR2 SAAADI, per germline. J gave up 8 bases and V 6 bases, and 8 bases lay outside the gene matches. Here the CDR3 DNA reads TGCGCCAGCAGAAGGACTAGCGAGGCGGATGAGCAGTTCTTC. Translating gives CASRRTSEADEQFF.

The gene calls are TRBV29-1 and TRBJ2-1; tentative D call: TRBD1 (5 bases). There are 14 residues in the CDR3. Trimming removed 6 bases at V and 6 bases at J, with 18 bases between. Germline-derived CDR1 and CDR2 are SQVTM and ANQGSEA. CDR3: CSVGFKGLGNEQFF. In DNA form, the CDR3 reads TGCAGCGTGGGATTCAAGGGGTTGGGCAATGAGCAGTTCTTC.

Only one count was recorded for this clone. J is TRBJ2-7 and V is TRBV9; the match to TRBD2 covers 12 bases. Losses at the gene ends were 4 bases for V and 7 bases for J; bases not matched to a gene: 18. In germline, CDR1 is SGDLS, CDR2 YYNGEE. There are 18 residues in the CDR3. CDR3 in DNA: TGTGCCAGCAGCCAATCGACTAGCGGGAGCCTGGTCCGGGGGGAGCAGTACTTC. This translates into CASSQSTSGSLVRGEQYF. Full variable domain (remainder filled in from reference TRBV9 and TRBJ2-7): DSGVTQTPKHLITATGQRVTLRCSPRSGDLSVYWYQQSLDQGLQFLIQYYNGEERAKGNILERFSAQQFPDLHSELNLSSLELGDSALYFCASSQSTSGSLVRGEQYFGPGTRLTVT.

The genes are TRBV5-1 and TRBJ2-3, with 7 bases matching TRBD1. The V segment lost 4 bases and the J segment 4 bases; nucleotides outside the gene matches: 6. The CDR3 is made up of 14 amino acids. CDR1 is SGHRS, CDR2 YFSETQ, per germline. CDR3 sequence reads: CASSEGQAPDTQYF. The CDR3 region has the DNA TGCGCCAGCAGCGAAGGACAGGCCCCAGATACGCAGTATTTT. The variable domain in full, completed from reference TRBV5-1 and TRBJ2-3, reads KAGVTQTPRYLIKTRGQQVTLSCSPISGHRSVSWYQQTPGQGLQFLFEYFSETQRNKGNFPGRFSGRQFSNSRSEMNVSTLELGDSALYLCASSEGQAPDTQYFGPGTRLTVL.

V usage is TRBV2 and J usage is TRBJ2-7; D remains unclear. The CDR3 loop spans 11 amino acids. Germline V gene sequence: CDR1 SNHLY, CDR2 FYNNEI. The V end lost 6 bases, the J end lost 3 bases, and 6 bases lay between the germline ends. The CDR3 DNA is TGTGCCAGCAGCTACAGCTACGAGCAGTACTTC. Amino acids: CASSYSYEQYF.

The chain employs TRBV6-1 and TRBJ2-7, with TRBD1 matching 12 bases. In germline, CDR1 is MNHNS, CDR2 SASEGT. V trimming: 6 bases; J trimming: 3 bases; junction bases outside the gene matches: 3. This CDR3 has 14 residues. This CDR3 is CASRGDRGLYEQYF. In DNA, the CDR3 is TGTGCCAGCAGGGGGGACAGGGGGCTCTACGAGCAGTACTTC.

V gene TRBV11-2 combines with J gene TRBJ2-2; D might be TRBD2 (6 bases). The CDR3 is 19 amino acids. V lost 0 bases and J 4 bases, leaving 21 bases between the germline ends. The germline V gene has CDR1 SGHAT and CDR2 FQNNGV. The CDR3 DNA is TGTGCCAGCAGCTTAGATCAGTGGGCGGTAGCGGACTTCACCGGGGAGCTGTTTTTT. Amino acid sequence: CASSLDQWAVADFTGELFF.

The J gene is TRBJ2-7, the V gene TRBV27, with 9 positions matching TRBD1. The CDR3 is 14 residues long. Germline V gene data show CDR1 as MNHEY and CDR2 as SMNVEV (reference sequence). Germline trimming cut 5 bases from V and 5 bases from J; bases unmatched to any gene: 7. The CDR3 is CASSTRQGVDEQYF. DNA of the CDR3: TGTGCCAGCAGTACCCGACAGGGGGTCGACGAGCAGTACTTC.